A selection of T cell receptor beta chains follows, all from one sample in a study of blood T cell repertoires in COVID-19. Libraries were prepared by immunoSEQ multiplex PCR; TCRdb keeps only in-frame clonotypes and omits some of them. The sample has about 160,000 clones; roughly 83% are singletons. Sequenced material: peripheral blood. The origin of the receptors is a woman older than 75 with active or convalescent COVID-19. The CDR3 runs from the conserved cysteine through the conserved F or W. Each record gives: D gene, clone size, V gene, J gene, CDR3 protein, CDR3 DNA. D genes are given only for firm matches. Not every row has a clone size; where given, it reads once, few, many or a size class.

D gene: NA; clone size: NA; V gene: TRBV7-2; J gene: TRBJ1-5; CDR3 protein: CASSLGHSNQPQHF; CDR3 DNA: TGTGCCAGCAGCCTAGGGCATAGCAATCAGCCCCAGCATTTT
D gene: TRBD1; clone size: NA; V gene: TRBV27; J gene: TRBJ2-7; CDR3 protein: CASSLDRGPYEQYF; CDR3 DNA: TGTGCCAGCAGTTTGGACAGGGGACCCTACGAGCAGTACTTC
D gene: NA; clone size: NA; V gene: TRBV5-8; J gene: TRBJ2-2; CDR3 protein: CASSPRVNDGELFF; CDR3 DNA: TGTGCCAGCAGCCCTCGGGTTAACGACGGGGAGCTGTTTTTT
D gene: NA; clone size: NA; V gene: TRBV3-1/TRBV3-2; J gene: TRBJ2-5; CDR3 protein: CASSGRSGTQYF; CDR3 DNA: TGTGCCAGCAGCGGTAGGAGTGGGACCCAGTACTTC
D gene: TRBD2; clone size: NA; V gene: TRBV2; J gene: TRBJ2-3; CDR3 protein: CASSGGGPLTDTQYF; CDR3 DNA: TGTGCCAGCAGTGGCGGGGGGCCCCTCACAGATACGCAGTATTTT
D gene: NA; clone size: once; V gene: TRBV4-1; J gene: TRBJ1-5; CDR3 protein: CASSQDPGGNQPQHF; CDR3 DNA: TGCGCCAGCAGCCAAGATCCGGGGGGCAATCAGCCCCAGCATTTT
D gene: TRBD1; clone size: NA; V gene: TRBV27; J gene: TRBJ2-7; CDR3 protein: CASPPTGFPYEQYF; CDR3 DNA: TGTGCCAGCCCCCCGACAGGGTTCCCCTACGAGCAGTACTTC
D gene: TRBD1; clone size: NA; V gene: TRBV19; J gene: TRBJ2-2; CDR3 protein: CASKDRENTGELFF; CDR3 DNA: TGTGCCAGTAAAGACAGGGAAAACACCGGGGAGCTGTTTTTT
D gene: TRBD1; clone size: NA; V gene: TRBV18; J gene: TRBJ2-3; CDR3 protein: CASSPQIPGQNTDTQYF; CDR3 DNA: TGTGCCAGCTCCCCGCAGATACCGGGACAGAACACAGATACGCAGTATTTT
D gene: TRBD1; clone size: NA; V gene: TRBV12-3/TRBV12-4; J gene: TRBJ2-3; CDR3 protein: CASSLAGTGKYF; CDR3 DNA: TGTGCCAGCAGTTTAGCCGGGACAGGGAAGTATTTT
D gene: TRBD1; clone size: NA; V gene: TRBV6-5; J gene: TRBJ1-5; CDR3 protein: CASATGGGGNQPQHF; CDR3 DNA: TGTGCCAGTGCTACAGGGGGCGGTGGCAATCAGCCCCAGCATTTT
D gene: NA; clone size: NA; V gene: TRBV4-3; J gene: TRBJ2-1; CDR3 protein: CASSQDLWRNEQFF; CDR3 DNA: TGCGCCAGCAGCCAAGATTTGTGGCGGAATGAGCAGTTCTTC
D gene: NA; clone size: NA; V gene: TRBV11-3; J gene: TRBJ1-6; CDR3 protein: CASSPPRGGSPLHF; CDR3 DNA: TGTGCCAGCAGCCCCCCGAGAGGAGGGTCACCCCTCCACTTT
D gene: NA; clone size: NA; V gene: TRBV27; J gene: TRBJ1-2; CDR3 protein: CASSLNSNYGYTF; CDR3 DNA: TGTGCCAGCAGTTTAAACAGTAACTATGGCTACACCTTC
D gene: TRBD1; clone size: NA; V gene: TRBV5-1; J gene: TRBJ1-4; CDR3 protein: CASSRTGRDEKLFF; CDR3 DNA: TGCGCCAGCAGCCGGACAGGGCGAGATGAAAAACTGTTTTTT
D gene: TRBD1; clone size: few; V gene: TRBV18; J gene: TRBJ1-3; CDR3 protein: CASSFDRDSSGNTIYF; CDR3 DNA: TGTGCCAGCTCTTTCGACAGGGATTCGTCTGGAAACACCATATATTTT
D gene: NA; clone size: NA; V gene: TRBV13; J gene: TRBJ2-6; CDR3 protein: CASSIEQVVGANVLTF; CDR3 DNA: TGTGCCAGCAGCATCGAACAGGTCGTTGGGGCCAACGTCCTGACTTTC
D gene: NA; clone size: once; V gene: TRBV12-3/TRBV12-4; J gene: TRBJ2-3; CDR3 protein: CASRASGTDTQYF; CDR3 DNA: TGTGCCAGCAGGGCTAGCGGCACAGATACGCAGTATTTT
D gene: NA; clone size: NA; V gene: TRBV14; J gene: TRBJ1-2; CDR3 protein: CASSPPTAASFNGYTF; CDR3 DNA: TGTGCCAGCAGCCCCCCGACAGCCGCCAGTTTTAATGGCTACACCTTC
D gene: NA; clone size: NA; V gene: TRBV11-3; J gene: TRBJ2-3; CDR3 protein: CASSPHQSTDTQYF; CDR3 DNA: TGTGCCAGCAGCCCTCATCAGAGCACAGATACGCAGTATTTT
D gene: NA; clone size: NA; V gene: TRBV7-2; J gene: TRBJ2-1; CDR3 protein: CASSLAEGARNNEQFF; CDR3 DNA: TGTGCCAGCAGCTTAGCGGAGGGGGCGAGGAACAATGAGCAGTTCTTC
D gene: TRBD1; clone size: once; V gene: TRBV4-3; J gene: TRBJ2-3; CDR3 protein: CASSQDRRDRVTDTQYF; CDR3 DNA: TGCGCCAGCAGCCAAGACCGCCGGGACAGGGTTACAGATACGCAGTATTTT
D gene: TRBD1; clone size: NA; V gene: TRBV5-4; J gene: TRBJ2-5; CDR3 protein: CASSLGRQGEKTQYF; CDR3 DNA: TGTGCCAGCAGCTTGGGCCGGCAGGGGGAAAAGACCCAGTACTTC
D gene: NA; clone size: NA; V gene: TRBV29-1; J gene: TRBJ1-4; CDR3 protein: CSVYGGNEKLFF; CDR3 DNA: TGCAGCGTTTACGGAGGCAATGAAAAACTGTTTTTT
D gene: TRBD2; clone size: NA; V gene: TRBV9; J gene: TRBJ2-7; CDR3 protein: CASSSKTSGGPGEQYF; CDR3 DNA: TGTGCCAGCAGCTCGAAGACTAGCGGGGGACCCGGGGAGCAGTACTTC
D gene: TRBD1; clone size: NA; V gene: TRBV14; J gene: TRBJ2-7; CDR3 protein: CASSDRGLKVSYEQYF; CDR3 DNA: TGTGCCAGCAGTGACAGGGGGTTGAAGGTATCCTACGAGCAGTACTTC
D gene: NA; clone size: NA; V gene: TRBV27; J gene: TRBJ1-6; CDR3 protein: CASSHGTRAPLHF; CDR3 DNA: TGTGCCAGCAGCCATGGGACTAGGGCACCCCTCCACTTT